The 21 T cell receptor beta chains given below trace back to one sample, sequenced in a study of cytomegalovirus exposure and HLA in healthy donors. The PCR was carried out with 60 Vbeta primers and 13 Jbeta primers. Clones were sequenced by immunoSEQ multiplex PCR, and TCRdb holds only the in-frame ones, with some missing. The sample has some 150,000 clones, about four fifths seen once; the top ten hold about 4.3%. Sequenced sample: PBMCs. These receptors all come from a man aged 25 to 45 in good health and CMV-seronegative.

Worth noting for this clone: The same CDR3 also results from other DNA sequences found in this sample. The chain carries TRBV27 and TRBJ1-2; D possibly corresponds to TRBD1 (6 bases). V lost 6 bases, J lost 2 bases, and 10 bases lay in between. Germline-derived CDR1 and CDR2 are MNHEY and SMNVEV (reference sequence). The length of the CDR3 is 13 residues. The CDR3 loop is CASSLGQNYGYTF. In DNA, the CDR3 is TGTGCCAGCAGCCTTGGACAGAACTATGGCTACACCTTC.

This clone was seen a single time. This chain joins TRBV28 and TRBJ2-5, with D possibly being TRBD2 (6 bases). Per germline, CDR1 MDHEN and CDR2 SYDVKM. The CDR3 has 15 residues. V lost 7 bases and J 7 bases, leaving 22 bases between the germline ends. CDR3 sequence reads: CASKESEGWGGTQYF. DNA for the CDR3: TGTGCCAGCAAAGAGTCAGAGGGTTGGGGAGGGACCCAGTACTTC. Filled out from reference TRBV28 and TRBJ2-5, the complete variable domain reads DVKVTQSSRYLVKRTGEKVFLECVQDMDHENMFWYRQDPGLGLRLIYFSYDVKMKEKGDIPEGYSVSREKKERFSLILESASTNQTSMYLCASKESEGWGGTQYFGPGTRLLVL.

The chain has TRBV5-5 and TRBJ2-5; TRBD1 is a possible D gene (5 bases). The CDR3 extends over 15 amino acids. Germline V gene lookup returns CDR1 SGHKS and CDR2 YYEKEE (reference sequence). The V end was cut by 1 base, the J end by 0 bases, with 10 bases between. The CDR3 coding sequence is TGTGCCAGCAGCTTGATCGACAGTCACCAAGAGACCCAGTACTTC. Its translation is CASSLIDSHQETQYF.

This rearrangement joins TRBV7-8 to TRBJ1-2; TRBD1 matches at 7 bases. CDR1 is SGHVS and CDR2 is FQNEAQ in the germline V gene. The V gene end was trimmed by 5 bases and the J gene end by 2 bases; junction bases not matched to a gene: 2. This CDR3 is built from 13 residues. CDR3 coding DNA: TGTGCCAGCAGCATACAGGGGAACTATGGCTACACCTTC. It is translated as CASSIQGNYGYTF. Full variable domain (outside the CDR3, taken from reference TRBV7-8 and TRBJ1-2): GAGVSQSPRYKVAKRGQDVALRCDPISGHVSLFWYQQALGQGPEFLTYFQNEAQLDKSGLPSDRFFAERPEGSVSTLKIQRTQQEDSAVYLCASSIQGNYGYTFGSGTRLTVV.

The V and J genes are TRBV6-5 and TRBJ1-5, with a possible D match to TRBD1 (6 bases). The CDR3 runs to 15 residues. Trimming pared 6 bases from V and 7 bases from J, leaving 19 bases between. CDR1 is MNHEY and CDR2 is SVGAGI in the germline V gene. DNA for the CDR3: TGTGCCAGCAGAACAAACAGGGATATCTTCCAGCCCCAGCATTTT. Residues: CASRTNRDIFQPQHF.

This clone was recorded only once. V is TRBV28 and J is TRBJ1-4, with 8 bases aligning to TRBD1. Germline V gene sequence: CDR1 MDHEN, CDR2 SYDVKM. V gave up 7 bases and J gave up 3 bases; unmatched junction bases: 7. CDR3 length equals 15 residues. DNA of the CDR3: TGTGCCAGCAAACCAGGGGGCAGAGCTAATGAAAAACTGTTTTTT. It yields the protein CASKPGGRANEKLFF.

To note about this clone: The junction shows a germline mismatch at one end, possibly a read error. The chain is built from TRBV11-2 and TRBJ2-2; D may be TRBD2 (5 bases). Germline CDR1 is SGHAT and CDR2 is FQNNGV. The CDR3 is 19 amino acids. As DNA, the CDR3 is TGTGCCAGCAGCTTAGGATCCCTCGTAAGGCGGGTGAACACCGGGGAGCTGCTTTTT. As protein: CASSLGSLVRRVNTGELLF.

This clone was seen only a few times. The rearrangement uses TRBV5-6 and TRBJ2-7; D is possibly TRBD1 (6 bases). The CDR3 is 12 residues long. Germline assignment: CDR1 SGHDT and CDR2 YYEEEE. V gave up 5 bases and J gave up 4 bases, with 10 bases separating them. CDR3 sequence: CASSQTGYEQYF. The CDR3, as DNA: TGTGCCAGCAGTCAAACAGGGTACGAGCAGTACTTC.

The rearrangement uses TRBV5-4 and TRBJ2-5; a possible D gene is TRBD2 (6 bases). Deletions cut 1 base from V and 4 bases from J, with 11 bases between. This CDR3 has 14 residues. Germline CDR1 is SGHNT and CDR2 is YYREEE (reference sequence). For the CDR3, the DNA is TGTGCCAGCAGCTTGACGGGGGTCGCAGAGACCCAGTACTTC. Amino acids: CASSLTGVAETQYF. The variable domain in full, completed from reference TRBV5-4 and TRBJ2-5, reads ETGVTQSPTHLIKTRGQQVTLRCSSQSGHNTVSWYQQALGQGPQFIFQYYREEENGRGNFPPRFSGLQFPNYSSELNVNALELDDSALYLCASSLTGVAETQYFGPGTRLLVL.

CDR3 sequence (DNA): TGTGCCAGCAGTTTACGGCAGGCAGTTAATCAGCCCCAGCATTTT. The encoded protein is CASSLRQAVNQPQHF. The V call is TRBV28, the J call TRBJ1-5; D gene ambiguous. This CDR3 spans 15 amino acids. Trimming removed 2 bases at V and 4 bases at J, with 12 bases between. Germline V gene data show CDR1 as MDHEN and CDR2 as SYDVKM.

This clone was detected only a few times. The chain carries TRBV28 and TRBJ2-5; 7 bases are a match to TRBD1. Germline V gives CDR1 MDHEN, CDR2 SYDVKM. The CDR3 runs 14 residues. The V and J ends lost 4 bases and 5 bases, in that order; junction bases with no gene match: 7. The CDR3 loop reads CASSSQDRSETQYF. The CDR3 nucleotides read TGTGCCAGCAGTTCCCAGGACAGGAGTGAGACCCAGTACTTC.

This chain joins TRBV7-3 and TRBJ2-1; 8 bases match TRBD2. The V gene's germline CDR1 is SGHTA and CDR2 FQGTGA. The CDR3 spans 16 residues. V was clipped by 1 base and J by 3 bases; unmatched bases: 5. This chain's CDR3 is CASSLKAGVRYNEQFF. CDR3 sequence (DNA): TGTGCCAGCAGCTTAAAAGCGGGAGTCCGCTACAATGAGCAGTTCTTC.

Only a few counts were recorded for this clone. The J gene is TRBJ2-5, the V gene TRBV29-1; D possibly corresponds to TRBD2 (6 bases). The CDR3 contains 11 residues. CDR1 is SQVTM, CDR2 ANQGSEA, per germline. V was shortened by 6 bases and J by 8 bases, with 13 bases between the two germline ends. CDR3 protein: CSVTPRETQYF. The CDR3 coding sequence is TGCAGCGTCACGCCGCGGGAAACCCAGTACTTC.

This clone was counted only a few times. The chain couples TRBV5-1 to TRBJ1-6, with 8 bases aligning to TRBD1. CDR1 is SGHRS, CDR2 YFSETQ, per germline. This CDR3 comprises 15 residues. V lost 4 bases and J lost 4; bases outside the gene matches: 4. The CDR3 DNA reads TGCGCCAGCAGCCCGGACAGGGTTTATAATTCACCCCTCCACTTT. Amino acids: CASSPDRVYNSPLHF.

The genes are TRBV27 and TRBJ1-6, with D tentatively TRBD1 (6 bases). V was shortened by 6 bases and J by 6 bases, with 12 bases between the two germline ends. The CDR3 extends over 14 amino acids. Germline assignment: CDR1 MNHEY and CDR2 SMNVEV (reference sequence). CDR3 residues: CASRDRTSNSPLHF. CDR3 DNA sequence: TGTGCCAGCAGAGACAGGACCTCTAATTCACCCCTCCACTTT.

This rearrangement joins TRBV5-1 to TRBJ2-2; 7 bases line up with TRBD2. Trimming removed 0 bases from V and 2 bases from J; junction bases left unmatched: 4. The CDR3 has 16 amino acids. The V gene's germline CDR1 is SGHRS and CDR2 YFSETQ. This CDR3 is CASSLVSGDNTGELFF. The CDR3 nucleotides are TGCGCCAGCAGCTTGGTGAGCGGGGATAACACCGGGGAGCTGTTTTTT.

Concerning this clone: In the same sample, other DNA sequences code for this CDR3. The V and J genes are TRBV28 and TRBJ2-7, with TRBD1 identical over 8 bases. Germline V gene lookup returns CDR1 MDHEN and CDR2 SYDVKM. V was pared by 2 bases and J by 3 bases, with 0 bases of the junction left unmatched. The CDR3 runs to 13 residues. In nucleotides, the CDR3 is TGTGCCAGCAGTTTAGGACAGGGCTACGAGCAGTACTTC. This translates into CASSLGQGYEQYF.

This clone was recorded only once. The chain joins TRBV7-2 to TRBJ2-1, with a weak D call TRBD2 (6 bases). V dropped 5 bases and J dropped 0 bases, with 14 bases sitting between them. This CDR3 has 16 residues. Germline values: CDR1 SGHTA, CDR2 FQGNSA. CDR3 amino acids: CASSLNGGNSYNEQFF. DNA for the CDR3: TGTGCCAGCAGCCTAAACGGGGGAAACTCCTACAATGAGCAGTTCTTC.

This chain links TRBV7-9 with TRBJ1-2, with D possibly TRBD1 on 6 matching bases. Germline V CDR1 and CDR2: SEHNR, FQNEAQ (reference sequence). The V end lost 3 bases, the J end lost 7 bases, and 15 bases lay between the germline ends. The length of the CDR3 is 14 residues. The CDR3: CASSLGGGAVGYTF. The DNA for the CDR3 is TGTGCCAGCAGCTTGGGCGGGGGCGCAGTTGGCTACACCTTC.

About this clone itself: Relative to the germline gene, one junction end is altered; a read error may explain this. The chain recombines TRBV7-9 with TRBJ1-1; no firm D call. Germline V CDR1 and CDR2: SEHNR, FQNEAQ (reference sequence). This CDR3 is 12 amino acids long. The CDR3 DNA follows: TGTTCCAGCAGCTCCGACTACACTGAAGCTTTCTTT. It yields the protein CSSSSDYTEAFF.

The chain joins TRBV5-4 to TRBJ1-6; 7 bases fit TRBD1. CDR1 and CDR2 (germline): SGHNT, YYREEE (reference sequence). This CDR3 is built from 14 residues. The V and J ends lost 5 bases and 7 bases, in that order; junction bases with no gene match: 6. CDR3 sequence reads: CASRTGTENSPLHF. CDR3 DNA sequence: TGTGCCAGCAGAACCGGGACAGAAAATTCACCCCTCCACTTT. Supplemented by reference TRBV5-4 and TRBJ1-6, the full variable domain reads ETGVTQSPTHLIKTRGQQVTLRCSSQSGHNTVSWYQQALGQGPQFIFQYYREEENGRGNFPPRFSGLQFPNYSSELNVNALELDDSALYLCASRTGTENSPLHFGNGTRLTVT.